Listed here are 14 T cell receptor beta chains from one sample, sequenced in a study of T cell responses to AZD1222 COVID-19 vaccine. Only in-frame clones appear in the TCRdb table, and some are missing; sequencing was by immunoSEQ multiplex PCR. The data hold about 140,000 clones, with approximately 93% observed a single time. Here the sequenced sample was peripheral blood, taken on day 0 of MenACWY control vaccination. These receptors originate from an adult in good health.

This chain connects TRBV12-3 or TRBV12-4 to TRBJ2-3; possibly TRBD2 for D (5 bases). V was clipped by 3 bases and J by 3 bases, with 7 bases between them. The CDR3 length is 13 residues. The CDR3 sequence is CASSFKRTDTQYF. CDR3 nucleotides: TGTGCCAGCAGTTTTAAGCGGACAGATACGCAGTATTTT.

This clone was seen only once. The chain is built from TRBV6-5 and TRBJ2-3; a weak D match, TRBD2 (5 bases). This CDR3 region has 14 residues. Germline CDR1 reads MNHEY; CDR2 reads SVGAGI. Trimming took 6 bases from V and 0 from J, leaving 10 bases between them. CDR3 amino acids: CASRRTFSTDTQYF. The CDR3 nucleotides read TGTGCCAGCAGGAGGACTTTTAGCACAGATACGCAGTATTTT.

This clone has just one count. The CDR3 coding sequence is TGTGCCAGCACGCCACAGTCAAAGAACACTGAAGCTTTCTTT. It codes for CASTPQSKNTEAFF. The chain uses TRBV2 and TRBJ1-1; no clear D gene. The CDR3 covers 14 residues. V lost 7 bases, J lost 1 base, and 13 bases lay in between. Germline V CDR1 and CDR2: SNHLY, FYNNEI.

CDR3 amino acids: CASSVHDQTGELFF. The CDR3 DNA follows: TGTGCCAGCAGCGTCCACGACCAAACCGGGGAGCTGTTTTTT. This chain connects TRBV9 to TRBJ2-2; D is undetermined. This CDR3 contains 14 residues. The V end lost 2 bases, the J end lost 5 bases, and 10 bases lay between the germline ends. CDR1 is SGDLS and CDR2 is YYNGEE in the germline V gene.

This rearrangement joins TRBV19 to TRBJ1-4, with D unresolved. V was shortened by 7 bases and J by 4 bases, with 16 bases between the two germline ends. Germline CDR1 and CDR2: LNHDA and SQIVND (reference sequence). CDR3 length: 15 residues. CDR3 loop: CASTIRGQDNEKLFF. The CDR3 DNA is TGTGCCAGTACTATCCGAGGGCAGGATAATGAAAAACTGTTTTTT.

V is TRBV5-1 and J is TRBJ1-1, with D possibly matching TRBD1 (6 bases). The V gene lost 0 bases and the J gene lost 5 bases, with 14 bases spanning the gap. This CDR3 is built from 15 residues. Germline V gives CDR1 SGHRS, CDR2 YFSETQ. The CDR3 here is CASSLALQGVTEAFF. DNA of the CDR3: TGCGCCAGCAGCTTGGCTCTACAGGGAGTTACTGAAGCTTTCTTT.

V gene TRBV11-2 combines with J gene TRBJ1-1; TRBD1 matches at 8 bases. Germline CDR1 SGHAT, CDR2 FQNNGV. The CDR3 consists of 16 residues. V lost 3 bases and J lost 1; bases outside the gene matches: 7. CDR3 sequence: CASSFKTGERNTEAFF. Written as DNA, the CDR3 is TGTGCCAGCAGCTTTAAGACAGGGGAAAGGAACACTGAAGCTTTCTTT. Variable domain in full (rest from reference TRBV11-2 and TRBJ1-1): EAGVAQSPRYKIIEKRQSVAFWCNPISGHATLYWYQQILGQGPKLLIQFQNNGVVDDSQLPKDRFSAERLKGVDSTLKIQPAKLEDSAVYLCASSFKTGERNTEAFFGQGTRLTVV.

This clone was seen a single time. The chain links TRBV6-5 to TRBJ1-1; TRBD1 agrees at 7 bases. This CDR3 spans 13 amino acids. The V gene's germline CDR1 is MNHEY and CDR2 SVGAGI. Germline trimming cut 7 bases from V and 3 bases from J; bases unmatched to any gene: 5. CDR3 protein: CASTRQGDTEAFF. For the CDR3, the DNA is TGTGCCAGCACCAGACAGGGAGACACTGAAGCTTTCTTT.

This chain connects TRBV7-9 to TRBJ2-5; the match to TRBD2 covers 10 bases. CDR3 length: 15 amino acids. V dropped 2 bases and J dropped 3; count of bases not matched to a gene: 3. Germline CDR1 and CDR2: SEHNR and FQNEAQ (reference sequence). The CDR3 DNA is TGTGCCAGCAGCTTACTAGCGGGAGCCAAAGAGACCCAGTACTTC. Protein product: CASSLLAGAKETQYF. Full variable domain (missing parts from reference TRBV7-9 and TRBJ2-5): DTGVSQNPRHKITKRGQNVTFRCDPISEHNRLYWYRQTLGQGPEFLTYFQNEAQLEKSRLLSDRFSAERPKGSFSTLEIQRTEQGDSAMYLCASSLLAGAKETQYFGPGTRLLVL.

As to this clone: At the DNA level, this CDR3 is encoded by other sequences in the same sample as well. The chain joins TRBV2 to TRBJ2-7; D may be TRBD1 (6 bases). Trimming left V 6 bases short and J 3 bases short, with 9 bases between. Germline loops: CDR1 SNHLY, CDR2 FYNNEI. This CDR3 has 12 amino acids. The CDR3 region has the DNA TGTGCCAGCAGCGAACAGGGCTACGAGCAGTACTTC. Translating gives CASSEQGYEQYF.

This chain connects TRBV19 to TRBJ2-1; D perhaps matches TRBD2 (6 bases). The germline gives CDR1 LNHDA, CDR2 SQIVND (reference sequence). Trimming shortened V by 4 bases and J by 6 bases, and 10 bases separated the two germline ends. This CDR3 spans 13 amino acids. This CDR3 is CASSTTRRNEQFF. The CDR3, as DNA: TGTGCCAGTAGTACGACTAGACGCAATGAGCAGTTCTTC.

This chain joins TRBV7-2 and TRBJ2-1; D is possibly TRBD2 (5 bases). Germline V gene lookup returns CDR1 SGHTA and CDR2 FQGNSA. V gave up 3 bases and J gave up 13 bases, with 13 bases separating them. This CDR3 has 12 residues. The CDR3 coding sequence is TGTGCCAGCAGCTTCCCCACGGGGTCACAGTTCTTC. Translation: CASSFPTGSQFF.

The rearrangement joins TRBV6-5 to TRBJ1-2; D not resolved. V lost 2 bases, J lost 2 bases, and 12 bases lay in between. CDR1 is MNHEY and CDR2 is SVGAGI in the germline V gene. The CDR3 is made up of 15 amino acids. CDR3 residues: CASSYQVGINYGYTF. The CDR3 region has the DNA TGTGCCAGCAGTTACCAGGTCGGAATAAACTATGGCTACACCTTC.

CDR3 DNA sequence: TGCGCCAGCAGCCAAGTCTCGTATGAAAAACTGTTTTTT. Translating gives CASSQVSYEKLFF. This chain connects TRBV4-1 to TRBJ1-4; D gene ambiguous. Looked up from germline, CDR1 is MGHRA and CDR2 is YSYEKL. V lost 1 base to trimming and J lost 6 bases, with 6 bases between them. The CDR3 runs to 13 residues.